These T cell receptor beta chains were read from a single sample in a study of beta chain features in type 1 diabetes. Here immunoSEQ multiplex PCR was the method, and the copy in TCRdb shows in-frame clones only, minus some. The sample lists under 300,000 clones; roughly 30% were seen once. The source material was central memory CD4+ T cells from blood. The receptors were gathered from a man aged 30 to 45 in good health. Each CDR3 is given with its conserved first and last residue. D genes are given only for firm matches. Size values are once, few and many counts, or a class for expanded clones, and some rows have none.

CDR3 protein: CACWPGQLSYEQYF
CDR3 DNA: TGTGCCTGCTGGCCGGGACAACTCTCCTACGAGCAGTACTTC
V gene: TRBV30
clone size: .
D gene: .
J gene: TRBJ2-7

CDR3 protein: CASSLSNGMDYEQYF
CDR3 DNA: TGTGCCAGCAGTTTATCGAATGGGATGGACTACGAGCAGTACTTC
V gene: TRBV27
clone size: .
D gene: .
J gene: TRBJ2-7

CDR3 protein: CASSAPRDYSNQPQHF
CDR3 DNA: TGTGCCAGCAGTGCCCCTCGAGATTATAGCAATCAGCCCCAGCATTTT
V gene: TRBV28
clone size: few
D gene: .
J gene: TRBJ1-5

CDR3 protein: CASSRGQGADTQYF
CDR3 DNA: TGTGCCAGCAGCCGAGGACAGGGGGCGGATACGCAGTATTTT
V gene: TRBV7-2
clone size: few
D gene: TRBD1
J gene: TRBJ2-3

CDR3 protein: CACPKQGDGYGYTF
CDR3 DNA: TGTGCCTGTCCCAAACAGGGAGACGGCTATGGCTACACCTTC
V gene: TRBV30
clone size: .
D gene: .
J gene: TRBJ1-2

CDR3 protein: CASSLAQASTDTQYF
CDR3 DNA: TGCGCCAGCAGCTTGGCACAGGCGAGCACAGATACGCAGTATTTT
V gene: TRBV5-1
clone size: few
D gene: .
J gene: TRBJ2-3

CDR3 protein: CSASGQGTLF
CDR3 DNA: TGCAGTGCTAGTGGACAGGGGACACTCTTC
V gene: TRBV20-1
clone size: few
D gene: TRBD1
J gene: TRBJ2-1

CDR3 protein: CSAGGTPTYEQYF
CDR3 DNA: TGCAGCGCTGGGGGGACCCCGACCTACGAGCAGTACTTC
V gene: TRBV29-1
clone size: .
D gene: .
J gene: TRBJ2-7

CDR3 protein: CASSRYSYEQYF
CDR3 DNA: TGTGCCAGCAGCCGGTACTCCTACGAGCAGTACTTC
V gene: TRBV14
clone size: .
D gene: .
J gene: TRBJ2-7

CDR3 protein: CASSYTTGLESIQYF
CDR3 DNA: TGTGCCAGCAGTTACACCACGGGACTAGAGTCCATTCAGTACTTC
V gene: TRBV6-5
clone size: .
D gene: TRBD2
J gene: TRBJ2-4

CDR3 protein: CAWSVLNEAFF
CDR3 DNA: TGTGCCTGGAGTGTACTTAATGAAGCTTTCTTT
V gene: TRBV30
clone size: few
D gene: .
J gene: TRBJ1-1

CDR3 protein: CASSLRGGRTQETQYF
CDR3 DNA: TGTGCCAGCAGCTTGAGAGGGGGGCGTACCCAAGAGACCCAGTACTTC
V gene: TRBV5-6
clone size: .
D gene: .
J gene: TRBJ2-5

CDR3 protein: CASTFSLRGGYNEQFF
CDR3 DNA: TGTGCCAGCACTTTCTCCCTCCGCGGGGGCTACAATGAGCAGTTCTTC
V gene: TRBV2
clone size: .
D gene: TRBD2
J gene: TRBJ2-1

CDR3 protein: CASSPSGLAGNNEQFF
CDR3 DNA: TGTGCCAGCAGTCCCTCGGGACTAGCGGGAAACAATGAGCAGTTCTTC
V gene: TRBV27
clone size: many
D gene: TRBD2
J gene: TRBJ2-1

CDR3 protein: CASSFKGLVLYEQYF
CDR3 DNA: TGTGCCAGCAGTTTTAAGGGACTAGTGCTCTACGAGCAGTACTTC
V gene: TRBV27
clone size: .
D gene: TRBD2
J gene: TRBJ2-7

CDR3 protein: CASSYPLAGGTYEQYF
CDR3 DNA: TGTGCCAGCAGTTACCCCCTAGCGGGAGGAACCTACGAGCAGTACTTC
V gene: TRBV6-5
clone size: .
D gene: TRBD2
J gene: TRBJ2-7

CDR3 protein: CASSLVLAVGSEQFF
CDR3 DNA: TGTGCCAGCAGCTTAGTACTAGCGGTAGGGAGTGAGCAGTTCTTC
V gene: TRBV7-2
clone size: .
D gene: TRBD2
J gene: TRBJ2-1

CDR3 protein: CASSTGRPGTEAFF
CDR3 DNA: TGTGCCAGCAGCACTGGACGGCCCGGCACTGAAGCTTTCTTT
V gene: TRBV28
clone size: few
D gene: .
J gene: TRBJ1-1

CDR3 protein: CASSFGEGQGPSYNSPLHF
CDR3 DNA: TGTGCCAGCAGCTTCGGGGAGGGACAGGGCCCCTCCTATAATTCACCCCTCCACTTT
V gene: TRBV5-6
clone size: .
D gene: TRBD1
J gene: TRBJ1-6

CDR3 protein: CASSLRGKEETQYF
CDR3 DNA: TGTGCCAGCAGCTTACGCGGGAAGGAAGAGACCCAGTACTTC
V gene: TRBV7-2
clone size: few
D gene: .
J gene: TRBJ2-5

CDR3 protein: CASSSPREGETQYF
CDR3 DNA: TGTGCCAGCAGCTCACCGCGGGAGGGAGAGACCCAGTACTTC
V gene: TRBV5-6
clone size: many
D gene: TRBD2
J gene: TRBJ2-5

CDR3 protein: CAIGQAGRNSPLHF
CDR3 DNA: TGTGCCATCGGTCAGGCTGGACGAAATTCACCCCTCCACTTT
V gene: TRBV10-3
clone size: .
D gene: .
J gene: TRBJ1-6

CDR3 protein: CASSQQATNEKLFF
CDR3 DNA: TGCGCCAGCAGCCAACAGGCAACTAATGAAAAACTGTTTTTT
V gene: TRBV4-1
clone size: few
D gene: .
J gene: TRBJ1-4

CDR3 protein: CASSPQGVRSTNEKLFF
CDR3 DNA: TGTGCCAGCTCGCCACAGGGGGTGAGGTCCACTAATGAAAAACTGTTTTTT
V gene: TRBV18
clone size: .
D gene: TRBD1
J gene: TRBJ1-4

CDR3 protein: CASSWGIGVETQYF
CDR3 DNA: TGCGCCAGCAGCTGGGGGATCGGGGTAGAGACCCAGTACTTC
V gene: TRBV5-1
clone size: few
D gene: .
J gene: TRBJ2-5

CDR3 protein: CAISGPKGLNTEAFF
CDR3 DNA: TGTGCCATCAGTGGTCCTAAAGGATTGAACACTGAAGCTTTCTTT
V gene: TRBV10-3
clone size: .
D gene: .
J gene: TRBJ1-1

CDR3 protein: CAWRPPGLLTGELFF
CDR3 DNA: TGTGCCTGGAGACCTCCGGGGCTCCTAACCGGGGAGCTGTTTTTT
V gene: TRBV30
clone size: few
D gene: .
J gene: TRBJ2-2

CDR3 protein: CASSQESTQTGYYNEQFF
CDR3 DNA: TGCGCCAGCAGCCAAGAAAGTACACAGACGGGGTACTACAATGAGCAGTTCTTC
V gene: TRBV4-3
clone size: few
D gene: .
J gene: TRBJ2-1

CDR3 protein: CASSLAEEGGDTQYF
CDR3 DNA: TGTGCCAGCAGCTTAGCGGAGGAGGGTGGAGATACGCAGTATTTT
V gene: TRBV7-9
clone size: .
D gene: .
J gene: TRBJ2-3

CDR3 protein: CASSRRSSDTGELFF
CDR3 DNA: TGTGCCAGCAGCCGGAGGTCTAGCGACACCGGGGAGCTGTTTTTT
V gene: TRBV5-4
clone size: few
D gene: .
J gene: TRBJ2-2

CDR3 protein: CAWSVRGRLYNEQFF
CDR3 DNA: TGTGCCTGGAGTGTGAGGGGGCGTCTATACAATGAGCAGTTCTTC
V gene: TRBV30
clone size: few
D gene: TRBD1
J gene: TRBJ2-1

CDR3 protein: CASSFRGAEQFF
CDR3 DNA: TGCGCCAGCAGCTTCAGGGGGGCCGAGCAGTTCTTC
V gene: TRBV5-1
clone size: many
D gene: .
J gene: TRBJ2-1

CDR3 protein: CASTSAAGRLYEQYF
CDR3 DNA: TGTGCCAGCACTTCGGCAGCGGGCCGCCTCTACGAGCAGTACTTC
V gene: TRBV28
clone size: .
D gene: .
J gene: TRBJ2-7

CDR3 protein: CASYPGGSYETQYF
CDR3 DNA: TGTGCCAGCTATCCTGGGGGCTCATACGAGACCCAGTACTTC
V gene: TRBV2
clone size: many
D gene: .
J gene: TRBJ2-5

CDR3 protein: CASSQDGAGLGNEQFF
CDR3 DNA: TGTGCCAGCAGCCAAGATGGGGCGGGATTGGGGAATGAGCAGTTCTTC
V gene: TRBV4-2
clone size: few
D gene: .
J gene: TRBJ2-1

CDR3 protein: CATSRDLELQGAEAFF
CDR3 DNA: TGTGCCACCAGCAGAGATTTAGAGCTCCAGGGGGCTGAAGCTTTCTTT
V gene: TRBV15
clone size: .
D gene: TRBD1
J gene: TRBJ1-1

CDR3 protein: CASSSHRSGYNEQFF
CDR3 DNA: TGTGCCAGCAGCTCTCATCGTTCAGGTTACAATGAGCAGTTCTTC
V gene: TRBV7-9
clone size: few
D gene: .
J gene: TRBJ2-1

CDR3 protein: CASSQARASTSTDTQYF
CDR3 DNA: TGTGCCAGCAGCCAGGCTAGGGCCTCCACTAGCACAGATACGCAGTATTTT
V gene: TRBV4-2
clone size: .
D gene: .
J gene: TRBJ2-3

CDR3 protein: CASSAGTNTGELFF
CDR3 DNA: TGTGCCAGCAGCGCGGGAACGAACACCGGGGAGCTGTTTTTT
V gene: TRBV9
clone size: .
D gene: .
J gene: TRBJ2-2

CDR3 protein: CASSRAPLAGEIADTQYF
CDR3 DNA: TGCGCCAGCAGCCGAGCCCCTCTAGCGGGAGAAATCGCAGATACGCAGTATTTT
V gene: TRBV4-3
clone size: .
D gene: TRBD2
J gene: TRBJ2-3

CDR3 protein: CAWSVGGMNTEAFF
CDR3 DNA: TGTGCCTGGAGTGTAGGGGGGATGAACACTGAAGCTTTCTTT
V gene: TRBV30
clone size: .
D gene: .
J gene: TRBJ1-1

CDR3 protein: CASSPFLTDTQYF
CDR3 DNA: TGTGCCAGCAGCCCCTTCCTTACAGATACGCAGTATTTT
V gene: TRBV7-2
clone size: few
D gene: .
J gene: TRBJ2-3

CDR3 protein: CASSLVFAGNSYEQYF
CDR3 DNA: TGTGCCAGCAGCTTGGTCTTCGCAGGGAATTCCTACGAGCAGTACTTC
V gene: TRBV5-6
clone size: few
D gene: .
J gene: TRBJ2-7

CDR3 protein: CASSYDGANTEAFF
CDR3 DNA: TGTGCCAGCAGTTACGACGGGGCGAACACTGAAGCTTTCTTT
V gene: TRBV6-5
clone size: .
D gene: .
J gene: TRBJ1-1

CDR3 protein: CASSPLFGRSGQETQYF
CDR3 DNA: TGTGCCAGCAGCCCCCTATTTGGACGGTCGGGCCAAGAGACCCAGTACTTC
V gene: TRBV7-9
clone size: .
D gene: .
J gene: TRBJ2-5

CDR3 protein: CAWSARFLRGRNTGELFF
CDR3 DNA: TGTGCCTGGAGTGCCCGTTTTTTGAGGGGCCGGAACACCGGGGAGCTGTTTTTT
V gene: TRBV30
clone size: many
D gene: .
J gene: TRBJ2-2